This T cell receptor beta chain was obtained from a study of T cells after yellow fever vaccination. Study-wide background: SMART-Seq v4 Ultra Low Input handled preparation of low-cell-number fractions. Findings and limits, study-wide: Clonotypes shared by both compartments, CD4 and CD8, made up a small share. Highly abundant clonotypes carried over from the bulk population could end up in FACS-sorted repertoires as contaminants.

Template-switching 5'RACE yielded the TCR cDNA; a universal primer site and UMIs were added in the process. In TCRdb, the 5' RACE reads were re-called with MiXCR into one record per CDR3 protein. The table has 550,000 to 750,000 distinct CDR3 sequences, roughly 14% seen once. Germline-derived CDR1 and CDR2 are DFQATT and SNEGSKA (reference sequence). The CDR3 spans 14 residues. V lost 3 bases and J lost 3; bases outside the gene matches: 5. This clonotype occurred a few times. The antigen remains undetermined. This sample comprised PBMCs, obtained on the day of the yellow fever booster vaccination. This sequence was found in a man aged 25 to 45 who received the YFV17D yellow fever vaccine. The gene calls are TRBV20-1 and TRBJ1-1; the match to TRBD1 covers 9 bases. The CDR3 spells CSASEQGADTEAFF. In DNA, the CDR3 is TGCAGTGCTAGTGAACAGGGGGCGGACACTGAAGCTTTCTTT.